This entry describes one T cell receptor beta chain. As yet, its antigen is unknown. Trimming left V 0 bases short and J 10 bases short, with 12 bases between. Germline CDR1 and CDR2: MGHRA and YSYEKL. The CDR3 is 14 amino acids. This sample was included in a study of OX40 agonist ivuxolimab in advanced cancers. TCRdb's table, derived via immunoSEQ multiplex PCR, lists solely in-frame clones and lacks some. The repertoire has tens of thousands of clones, 85% of them found once; the top ten carry under 7%. Study observations and caveats: Expanded clones were, on average, more numerous in CD8+ T cells than in CD4+. Doses of 0.1 to 3.0 mg/kg were accompanied by clonal expansion of CD4+ and CD8+ blood T cells by week 6. People who partly responded at 0.1-3.0 mg/kg had some of the least clonal expansion seen.

This clonotype was sampled from an adult with an advanced solid tumor such as melanoma, head and neck, liver or kidney cancer. The rearrangement joins TRBV4-1 to TRBJ1-4; D not certain. Here the sequenced sample was CD4+ or CD8+ T cells sorted from blood, taken in a trial of the OX40 agonist ivuxolimab. The CDR3 spells CASSQEKQVGKLFF. CDR3 in DNA: TGCGCCAGCAGCCAAGAAAAACAAGTAGGAAAACTGTTTTTT.